The clone carrying this TCR beta chain was seen once. Generated by immunoSEQ multiplex PCR, the TCRdb table keeps only in-frame clones and is missing some. The sample shows 300,000 to 350,000 clones, 85% to 90% of them seen only once. The ends were cut back, 5 bases at V and 6 bases at J, with 23 bases in the middle. Germline lookup yields CDR1 MNHEY and CDR2 SMNVEV (reference sequence). This CDR3 region has 17 residues. Indicated treatment: roughly 19 received Ad26.COV2.S at low or high dose, single or two shots; roughly five received placebo; per-sample allocation not given. Collection of samples fell on day 63 after the first vaccine or placebo injection. SARS-CoV-2 spike from the Wuhan strain was encoded by the vaccine, an Ad26 vector. These data belong to a study of Ad26.COV2.S vaccination and SARS-CoV-2 variants.

The V gene is TRBV27, the J gene TRBJ2-1; possible D gene TRBD2, 6 bases. The sequence was obtained from a person aged 18-65 years who received the Ad26.COV2.S COVID-19 vaccine or a placebo. This sample comprised peripheral blood, obtained in a trial of Ad26.COV2.S vaccine versus placebo. The DNA for the CDR3 is TGTGCCAGCAGTCCCTCCGAATTCACGGGAGCGGGCAATGAGCAGTTCTTC. Its protein product is CASSPSEFTGAGNEQFF.